This entry describes one T cell receptor beta chain. What antigen it recognizes has not been identified. Base qualities are not provided; no much larger clone lies one nucleotide away. The 39 donors, aged about 6 to 100 years, were systemically healthy Caucasian individuals from Russia. About 10 milliliters of peripheral blood were collected from each donor into EDTA-treated Vacutainer tubes. Ficoll-Paque density-gradient centrifugation was used to isolate PBMCs, with at least 7 million per sample. Trizol reagent was used to extract total RNA from the PBMCs, yielding at least 6 micrograms per sample. The percentages of naive CD45RAhigh/CD27high T cells were determined by flow cytometry on a PBMC aliquot from every donor. This sample was taken from a study of blood T cells in healthy people across ages (dated by TCRdb to 2014 to 2015). Context from the whole study: In model experiments, template switching captured about one uniquely barcoded TCR beta cDNA molecule for every two T cells. To track age-related changes in TCR beta repertoire diversity, the study relied on deep sequencing normalized with unique cDNA molecular identifiers. The donors were divided into four age groups: young (average around 17 years), middle-aged (about 40), aged (approximately 62) and long-lived (about 90). Using the same blood draw, the study looked at two additional independent replicas of 1 million unique cDNA reads for two donors, one aged 18 to 30 and the other aged 80 or older.

General findings and caveats noted by the study authors: As age increased, observed TCR beta diversity per million T cells dropped in a roughly linear way, and a significant reduction was already evident by age about 36. Compared with the aged group, the long-lived group had more naive CD4+ T cells, fewer expanded clones and increased TCR diversity, a pattern suggesting age selection. Donor CMV infection status was unknown, potentially confounding age-related changes in expanded clonotypes. Since profiling was done on bulk unsorted PBMCs, naive and antigen-experienced compartments could not be conclusively compared. There was a strong correlation between observed TCR beta diversity and the percentage of naive T cells measured by flow cytometry. Estimates of total diversity from one million sequenced T cells were regarded as lower bounds and underestimates.

In the germline V gene, CDR1 corresponds to SGDLS and CDR2 to YYNGEE. The V end loses 0 bases and the J end loses 3 bases, and a stretch of 10 bases separates them. The CDR3 has 14 amino acids, counting the end cysteine and phenylalanine. Only CDR3 DNA remains: 42 bases, in frame from the first base. The method was 5' RACE. The instrument was an Illumina HiSeq 2500. A second PCR of roughly 7 to 12 cycles was run with a J-beta primer mix and a sample-barcoded 5' primer. A template-switch 5' adaptor carrying 12 random nucleotides introduced a unique molecular identifier onto each TCR beta cDNA molecule. At least 2.5 million CDR3-containing paired-end reads were obtained from each sample. All of the RNA was converted into first-strand cDNA using the Mint cDNA synthesis kit, with a TRBC-specific oligonucleotide serving as the primer. Following uracil-DNA glycosylase treatment, all cDNA underwent a first 18-cycle PCR with the universal primers M1SS and BC2_uni_R. Per the original workflow: For normalization, 1 million high-quality reads were randomly selected from each sample, with every read carrying a distinct molecular identifier. Instead of being binned into consensus sequences, reads that shared molecular identifiers were thrown out. MiTCR, with a Q25 quality threshold and the strictest error-elimination algorithm, was used for CDR3 identification, clonotype clustering and error correction. A nonparametric unseen species model with Euler transformation was used to estimate lower-bound total TCR beta diversity. Using fastp at Q25 and MiXCR, TCRdb reprocessed the public reads and kept productive beta chains. Rows are unified per CDR3 protein, each entry keeping the most common DNA and genes. These V and J calls are TCRdb output, not the study's own analysis. Across this sample there are approximately 490,000 distinct CDR3 sequences, with around 24% seen only once. Under 9% of the sample rests with the top ten.

The sample also formed part of further work on T cells of mothers and their children. The second study's authors report: The donors were nine systemically healthy Caucasian individuals, made up of three mothers and their six children. cDNA synthesis used all of the extracted RNA, with roughly 1.5 ug of RNA in each 15 ul reaction. In the second PCR, the M1S primer introduced both the sample barcodes and 2-4 random nucleotides. More than 8.5 million TCR beta CDR3 reads were obtained from each mother, and 2.5 million to 3.5 million reads were obtained from each child. In both related and unrelated pairs, thymic selection shapes the output of TCR recombination in a similar way, with inherited differences having only a minor effect. Normalized repertoire overlap was always slightly but never significantly higher in related than unrelated mother-child pairs. Persistent microchimeric T cell clones were not detected, at a sensitivity of approximately 98 clones per million clonotypes. To look for features that set related mother-child pairs apart from unrelated individuals, the researchers ran deep NGS to compare the TCR beta repertoires of mothers and children. On average, the children were approximately 11 +/- 4 years old, while the mothers were about 37 +/- 4 years old. After adapter ligation with NEBNext reagents, the libraries were sequenced on Illumina HiSeq 2000 with 100+100 nt paired-end reads. To prevent cross-contamination, the mother and child libraries were prepared a month apart and were sequenced in separate runs. For each donor, between about 500,000 and 2,200,000 distinct TCR beta clonotypes were identified. Naive TCR beta clonotypes were estimated from low-frequency clonotypes matched to each donor's FACS-determined naive share, without sorting.

The receptor chain draws on TRBV9 and TRBJ2-7; TRBD2 could be the D gene, as 5 bases match. This TCR was recovered from a boy aged 5-17 years in good health. Sequenced input: blood. The CDR3 amino acid sequence is: CASSVVATVYEQYF. The DNA is as follows: TGTGCCAGCAGCGTAGTAGCGACCGTCTACGAGCAGTACTTC.